The T cell receptor beta chain described here comes from a study of T cells in Graves' hyperthyroidism and ophthalmopathy. The TCR beta CDR3 regions underwent amplification using RNA transcripts as the source. Initially, a first-round RT-PCR of the TCR CDR3 employed the HTBI primer set. MiXCR, run by TCRdb on the multiplex PCR reads, gives a single entry per CDR3 protein. The table has about 600,000 distinct CDR3 sequences, about a sixth seen once. Looked up from germline, CDR1 is DFQATT and CDR2 is SNEGSKA (reference sequence). V gave up 6 bases and J gave up 8 bases; unmatched junction bases: 15. This CDR3 has 15 amino acids. This clonotype was detected ten times or more. On the basis of clinical symptoms, serum thyroxine and TRAb, thyroid ultrasound and orbital computed tomography, diagnoses were made.

The rearrangement links TRBV20-1 to TRBJ2-1, with TRBD2 matching 8 bases. The receptor's source is a woman in her thirties or forties with Graves' ophthalmopathy. Sequencing was performed on blood. In nucleotides, the CDR3 is TGCAGTGCCGATCGTGAGCGGGAGCTCGACGATGAGCAGTTCTTC. It is translated as CSADRERELDDEQFF.